The 8 T cell receptor beta chains listed next were all sequenced from one sample in a study of T cells in Graves' hyperthyroidism and ophthalmopathy. TCR beta CDR3 sequences were amplified from RNA transcripts. RT-PCR in the first round (using the HTBI primer set) targeted the TCR CDR3. Using its own MiXCR run on the multiplex PCR reads, TCRdb lists one record per CDR3 protein. The sample has roughly 500,000 distinct CDR3 sequences, around 46% seen once. The specimen was peripheral blood or thyroid tissue (not recorded which). Every receptor here comes from an adult woman with Graves' disease, either hyperthyroidism or ophthalmopathy (not recorded which).

There are many counts of this clonotype. This sequence joins TRBV20-1 and TRBJ1-2, with a weak D call TRBD1 (6 bases). V was cut by 6 bases and J by 2 bases, with 22 bases left in between. The CDR3 totals 16 residues. Germline CDR1 reads DFQATT; CDR2 reads SNEGSKA (reference sequence). CDR3 in DNA: TGCAGTGCCTTAGGGCCCCGGGACACAAAAAACTATGGCTACACCTTC. Translation gives CSALGPRDTKNYGYTF.

In the case of this clonotype: It may be a read error: a sequence one base away is much more abundant. The chain recombines TRBV6-5 with TRBJ1-6; D remains ambiguous. Germline V gene sequence: CDR1 MNHEY, CDR2 SVGAGI. The CDR3 sequence is 13 residues long. V lost 4 bases to trimming and J lost 11 bases, with 12 bases between them. The DNA for the CDR3 is TGTGCCAGCAGTTCGGCAGGATGGACACCCCTCCACTTT. Translating it yields CASSSAGWTPLHF.

The CDR3 nucleotides are TGCAGTGCTAGAGGGACTAGCTCCTATAATTCACCCCTCCACTTT. This translates into CSARGTSSYNSPLHF. This chain uses TRBV20-1 with TRBJ1-6, with unresolved D. V was clipped by 1 base and J by 0 bases, with 7 bases between them. This CDR3 contains 15 residues. CDR1 and CDR2 from the germline V gene are DFQATT and SNEGSKA (reference sequence).

In its sample, this clonotype was seen many times. This sequence joins TRBV15 and TRBJ1-6; D is unresolved. The CDR3 sequence is 12 residues long. V lost 0 bases, J lost 14 bases, and 8 bases lay in between. Germline V gene sequence: CDR1 LNHNV, CDR2 YYDKDF (reference sequence). CDR3 residues: CATSRDSQSLHF. The CDR3 bases are TGTGCCACCAGCAGAGATTCGCAATCCCTCCACTTT.

This clonotype was counted at least ten times. CDR3 loop: CASSADWKDTQYF. The CDR3 bases are TGTGCCAGCAGTGCCGACTGGAAGGATACGCAGTATTTT. The chain has TRBV2 and TRBJ2-3; D is uncertain. The CDR3 covers 13 residues. The germline V gene encodes CDR1 SNHLY and CDR2 FYNNEI. Trimming removed 4 bases from V and 6 bases from J, with 11 bases in between.

The rearrangement uses TRBV29-1 and TRBJ1-1; D might be TRBD1 (5 bases). This CDR3 is 13 amino acids long. Germline CDR1 is SQVTM and CDR2 is ANQGSEA. With 3 bases removed from V and 4 bases from J, the gap between germline ends came to 12 bases. The chain's CDR3 is CSVDFGRGTEAFF. CDR3 DNA: TGCAGCGTTGATTTTGGGAGGGGCACTGAAGCTTTCTTT.

This clonotype was seen only a few times. A single base separates this from a much larger clone, so it may be a read error. This is likely a read error, given that the CDR3 carries no conserved phenylalanine or tryptophan at its end. The chain links TRBV4-1 to TRBJ2-7; D is undetermined. The germline V gene encodes CDR1 MGHRA and CDR2 YSYEKL. The V gene lost 1 base and the J gene lost 7 bases, with 11 bases spanning the gap. The CDR3 totals 13 residues. CDR3 loop: CASSQVGPYEQYL. CDR3 nucleotide sequence: TGCGCCAGCAGCCAAGTCGGACCTTATGAGCAGTACCTC.

This clonotype has only a few counts. The V gene is TRBV30, the J gene TRBJ1-1; 7 positions match TRBD1. CDR1 and CDR2 (germline): GTSNPN, SVGIG (reference sequence). CDR3 length: 14 residues. Trimming cost V 2 bases and J 1 base; bases outside gene matches: 4. This chain's CDR3 is CAWSPGTENTEAFF. CDR3 in DNA: TGTGCCTGGAGTCCCGGGACAGAGAACACTGAAGCTTTCTTT.